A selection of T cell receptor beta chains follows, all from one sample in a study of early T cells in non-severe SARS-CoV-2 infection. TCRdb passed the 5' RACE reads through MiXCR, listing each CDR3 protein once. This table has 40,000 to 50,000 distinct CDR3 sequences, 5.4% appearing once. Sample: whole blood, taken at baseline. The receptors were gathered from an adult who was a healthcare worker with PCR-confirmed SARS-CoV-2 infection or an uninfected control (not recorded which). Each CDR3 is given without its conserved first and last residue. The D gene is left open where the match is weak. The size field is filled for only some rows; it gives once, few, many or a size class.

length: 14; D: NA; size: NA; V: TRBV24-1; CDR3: ATSDLSSLPDQPQH
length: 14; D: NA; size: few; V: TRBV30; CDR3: AWVPLIGPQGYEQY
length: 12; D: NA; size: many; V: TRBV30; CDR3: AWSVYGYQETQY
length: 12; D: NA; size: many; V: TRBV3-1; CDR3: ASSTGTNTGELF
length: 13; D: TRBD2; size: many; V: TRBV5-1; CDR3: ASSLETSGRGEQF
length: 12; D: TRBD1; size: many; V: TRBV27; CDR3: ASSLRAGGGGYT
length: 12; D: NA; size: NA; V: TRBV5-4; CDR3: ASSLETGYNEQF
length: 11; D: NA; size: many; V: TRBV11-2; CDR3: ASSLWPNNEQF
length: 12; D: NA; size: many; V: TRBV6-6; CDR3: ASSFAARKDTQY
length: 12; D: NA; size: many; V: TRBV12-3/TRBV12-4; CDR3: ASTSVEVNYGYT
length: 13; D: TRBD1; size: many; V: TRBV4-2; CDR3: ASSQDGDSSYEQY
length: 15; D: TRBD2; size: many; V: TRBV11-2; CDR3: ASSRGLAGSGANVLT
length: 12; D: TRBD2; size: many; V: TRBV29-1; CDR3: SAPGLANTGELF
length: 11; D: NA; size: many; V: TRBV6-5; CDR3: AALDSSYNEQF
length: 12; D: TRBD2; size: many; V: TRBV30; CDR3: AWSRLALANEQF
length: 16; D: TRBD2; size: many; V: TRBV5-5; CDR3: ASRRTGNKREAQETQY
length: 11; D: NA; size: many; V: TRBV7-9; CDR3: ASSATGFNEQF
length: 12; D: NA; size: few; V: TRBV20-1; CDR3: SATLSGKRGEQY
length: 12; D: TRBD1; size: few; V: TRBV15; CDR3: ATSRKQGDTEAF
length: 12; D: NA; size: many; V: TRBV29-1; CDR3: SVVREILYNEQF
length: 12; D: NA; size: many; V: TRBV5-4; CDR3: ASSLLPSGYEQY
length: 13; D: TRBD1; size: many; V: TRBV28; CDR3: ASSSGDRESQPQH
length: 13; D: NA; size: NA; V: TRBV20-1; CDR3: SARDTPNPNTEAF
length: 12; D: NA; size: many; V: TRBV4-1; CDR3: ASSQVPSGDTQY
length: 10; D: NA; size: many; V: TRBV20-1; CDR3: SAKAQGETQY
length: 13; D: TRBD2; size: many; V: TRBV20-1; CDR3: SARRREGLDNEQF
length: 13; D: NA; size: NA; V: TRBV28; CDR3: ASIPFAEGYSPLH